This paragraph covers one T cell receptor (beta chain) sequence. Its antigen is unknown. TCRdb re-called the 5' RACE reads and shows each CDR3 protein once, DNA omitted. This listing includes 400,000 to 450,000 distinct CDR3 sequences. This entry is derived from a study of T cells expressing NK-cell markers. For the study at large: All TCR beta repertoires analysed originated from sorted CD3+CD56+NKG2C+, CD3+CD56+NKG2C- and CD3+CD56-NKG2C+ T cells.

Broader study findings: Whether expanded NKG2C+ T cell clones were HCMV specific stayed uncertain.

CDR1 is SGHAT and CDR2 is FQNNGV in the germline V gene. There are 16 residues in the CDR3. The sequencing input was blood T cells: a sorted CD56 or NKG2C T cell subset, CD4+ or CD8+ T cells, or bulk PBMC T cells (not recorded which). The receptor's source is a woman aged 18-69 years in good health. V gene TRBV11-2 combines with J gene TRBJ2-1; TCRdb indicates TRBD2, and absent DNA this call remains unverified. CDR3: CASSHQGDFRYNEQFF.